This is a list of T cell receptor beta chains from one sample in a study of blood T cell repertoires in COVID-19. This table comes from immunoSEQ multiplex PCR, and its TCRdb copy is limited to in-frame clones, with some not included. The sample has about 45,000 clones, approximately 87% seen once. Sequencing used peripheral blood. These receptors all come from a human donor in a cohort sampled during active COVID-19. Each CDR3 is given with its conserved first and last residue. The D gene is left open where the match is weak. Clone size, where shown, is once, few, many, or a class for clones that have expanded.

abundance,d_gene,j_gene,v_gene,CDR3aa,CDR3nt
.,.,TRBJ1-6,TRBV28,CASRPGTRSPLHF,TGTGCCAGCAGACCAGGGACAAGATCACCCCTCCACTTT
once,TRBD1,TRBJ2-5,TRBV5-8,CASSPGTGVQETQYF,TGTGCCAGCAGCCCCGGGACAGGGGTACAAGAGACCCAGTACTTC
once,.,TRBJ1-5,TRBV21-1,CASSTPYQPQHF,TGTGCCAGCAGCACCCCTTATCAGCCCCAGCATTTT
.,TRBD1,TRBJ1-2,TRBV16,CASSLTPGTDSNYGYTF,TGTGCCAGCAGCCTTACCCCCGGGACAGACTCTAACTATGGCTACACCTTC
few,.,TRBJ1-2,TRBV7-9,CASSLGPGGYTF,TGTGCCAGCAGCTTAGGACCGGGAGGCTACACCTTC
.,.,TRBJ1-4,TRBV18,CASSPRREEDEKLFF,TGTGCCAGCTCACCACGGAGGGAGGAGGATGAAAAACTGTTTTTT
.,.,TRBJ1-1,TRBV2,CASSEWQEAFF,TGTGCCAGCAGTGAATGGCAGGAAGCTTTCTTT
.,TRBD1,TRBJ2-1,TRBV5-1,CASWTGSEQFF,TGCGCCAGCTGGACAGGGAGCGAGCAGTTCTTC
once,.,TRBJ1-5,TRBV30,CAWSTQADQPQHF,TGTGCCTGGTCAACACAGGCGGATCAGCCCCAGCATTTT
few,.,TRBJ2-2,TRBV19,CASSIVSGYTGELFF,TGTGCCAGTAGTATAGTCTCAGGTTACACCGGGGAGCTGTTTTTT
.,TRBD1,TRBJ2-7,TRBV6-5,CASSKGQGVNEQYF,TGTGCCAGCAGTAAGGGACAGGGGGTGAACGAGCAGTACTTC
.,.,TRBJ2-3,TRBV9,CASSVWGGDTDTQYF,TGTGCCAGCAGCGTCTGGGGGGGCGACACAGATACGCAGTATTTT
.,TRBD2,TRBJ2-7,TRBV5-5,CASSRGGGPYEQYF,TGTGCCAGCAGCCGGGGCGGGGGGCCCTACGAGCAGTACTTC
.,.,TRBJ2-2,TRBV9,CASSVSVGESTGELFF,TGTGCCAGCAGCGTAAGTGTCGGGGAGTCAACCGGGGAGCTGTTTTTT
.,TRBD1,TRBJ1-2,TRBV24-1,CATTYSDRAPGYTF,TGTGCCACCACTTATTCTGACAGGGCACCTGGCTACACCTTC